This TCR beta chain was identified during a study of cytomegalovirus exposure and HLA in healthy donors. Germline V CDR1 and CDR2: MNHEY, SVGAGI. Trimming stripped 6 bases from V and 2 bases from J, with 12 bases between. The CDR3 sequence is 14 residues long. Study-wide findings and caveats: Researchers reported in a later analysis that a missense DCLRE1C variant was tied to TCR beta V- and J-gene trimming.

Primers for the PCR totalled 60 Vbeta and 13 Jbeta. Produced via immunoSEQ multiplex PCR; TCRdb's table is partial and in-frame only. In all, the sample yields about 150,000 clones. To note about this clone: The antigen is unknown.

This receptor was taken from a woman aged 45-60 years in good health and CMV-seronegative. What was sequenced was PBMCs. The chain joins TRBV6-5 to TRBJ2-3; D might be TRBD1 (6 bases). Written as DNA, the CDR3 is TGTGCCAGCAGCATAGGACAGATCACAGATACGCAGTATTTT. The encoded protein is CASSIGQITDTQYF.